The clone carrying this T cell receptor (beta chain) has ten or more counts. Its antigen is not identified. The ends were cut back, 8 bases at V and 1 base at J, with 9 bases in the middle. CDR1 is MGHRA and CDR2 is YSYEKL in the germline V gene. The CDR3 extends over 13 amino acids. This entry is derived from a study of CD8 T cells in ankylosing spondylitis. General observations from the study: Among TCR beta sequences, a motif of roughly 8 highly homologous variants appeared characteristic of ankylosing spondylitis blood. Reports of some motif variants in reactive arthritis synovial fluid and blood predate this one. Disease-linked clones bore a CD8+ phenotype, appearing relatively rarely in peripheral blood.

Scientists made TCR beta libraries using quantitative 5'-RACE with molecular barcodes. TCRdb used MiXCR to reprocess the 5' RACE reads, holding one entry per CDR3 protein. Of a few hundred thousand distinct CDR3 sequences listed, approximately 12% are singletons. Specimen: blood, either unsorted or a sorted T cell fraction (not recorded which). The chain employs TRBV4-1 and TRBJ1-5, with D possibly TRBD1 on 5 matching bases. The origin of this receptor is a male donor with ankylosing spondylitis or in good health (not recorded which). For the CDR3, the DNA is TGCGCCAGCGCGGGGGGAAGCAATCAGCCCCAGCATTTT. Protein product: CASAGGSNQPQHF.